A selection of T cell receptor beta chains follows, all from one sample in a study of beta chain features in type 1 diabetes. Here immunoSEQ multiplex PCR was the method, and the copy in TCRdb shows in-frame clones only, minus some. The data hold hundreds of thousands of clones, with approximately 11% observed a single time. The sequenced sample was naive CD4+ T cells from blood. These receptors were taken from a woman between 25 and 40 years old in good health. Each CDR3 is given with its conserved first and last residue. The D gene is left open where the match is weak. Some rows mark clone size as missing; the rest say once, few, many or name a class of expanded clone.

d_gene: TRBD1
abundance: NA
j_gene: TRBJ2-7
v_gene: TRBV27
CDR3aa: CASSLPGQGPYEQYF
CDR3nt: TGTGCCAGCAGTTTACCGGGACAGGGCCCCTACGAGCAGTACTTC

d_gene: TRBD1
abundance: few
j_gene: TRBJ2-7
v_gene: TRBV28
CDR3aa: CATGRQGSSYEQYF
CDR3nt: TGTGCCACTGGGAGACAGGGCAGCTCCTACGAGCAGTACTTC

d_gene: TRBD1
abundance: few
j_gene: TRBJ2-5
v_gene: TRBV2
CDR3aa: CASIGQGSIRETQYF
CDR3nt: TGTGCCAGCATCGGACAGGGGAGTATTAGAGAGACCCAGTACTTC

d_gene: NA
abundance: few
j_gene: TRBJ2-1
v_gene: TRBV6-5
CDR3aa: CASRHRDDEQFF
CDR3nt: TGTGCCAGCAGGCACAGGGATGATGAGCAGTTCTTC

d_gene: TRBD1
abundance: few
j_gene: TRBJ1-5
v_gene: TRBV9
CDR3aa: CASSVGTGLNQPQHF
CDR3nt: TGTGCCAGCAGCGTAGGGACAGGCCTCAATCAGCCCCAGCATTTT

d_gene: NA
abundance: few
j_gene: TRBJ1-5
v_gene: TRBV28
CDR3aa: CAGGVGNQPQHF
CDR3nt: TGTGCCGGGGGCGTTGGCAATCAGCCCCAGCATTTT

d_gene: TRBD1
abundance: once
j_gene: TRBJ2-2
v_gene: TRBV5-8
CDR3aa: CASSGDRMNTGELFF
CDR3nt: TGTGCCAGCAGCGGGGACAGGATGAACACCGGGGAGCTGTTTTTT

d_gene: TRBD1
abundance: few
j_gene: TRBJ1-5
v_gene: TRBV10-3
CDR3aa: CAISETTGTGEDQPQHF
CDR3nt: TGTGCCATCAGTGAGACAACCGGGACAGGGGAGGATCAGCCCCAGCATTTT

d_gene: NA
abundance: few
j_gene: TRBJ2-7
v_gene: TRBV5-1
CDR3aa: CASSLELATYEQYF
CDR3nt: TGCGCCAGCAGCTTGGAATTAGCGACTTACGAGCAGTACTTC

d_gene: TRBD2
abundance: NA
j_gene: TRBJ2-5
v_gene: TRBV6-5
CDR3aa: CASSLSGRALQETQYF
CDR3nt: TGTGCCAGCAGTTTGAGCGGGAGGGCCCTCCAAGAGACCCAGTACTTC

d_gene: NA
abundance: NA
j_gene: TRBJ2-1
v_gene: TRBV6-5
CDR3aa: CASSYGKVRLMNEQFF
CDR3nt: TGTGCCAGCAGTTACGGCAAAGTTCGCCTGATGAATGAGCAGTTCTTC

d_gene: TRBD1
abundance: NA
j_gene: TRBJ2-3
v_gene: TRBV5-6
CDR3aa: CASSLFGTGQETQYF
CDR3nt: TGTGCCAGCAGCTTGTTTGGGACAGGCCAGGAAACGCAGTATTTT

d_gene: NA
abundance: few
j_gene: TRBJ2-5
v_gene: TRBV6-5
CDR3aa: CASILRRGLETQYF
CDR3nt: TGTGCCAGCATCCTACGGAGGGGGCTGGAGACCCAGTACTTC

d_gene: TRBD2
abundance: NA
j_gene: TRBJ2-7
v_gene: TRBV7-8
CDR3aa: CASSSGGTEQYF
CDR3nt: TGTGCCAGCTCAAGCGGGGGGACTGAGCAGTACTTC

d_gene: NA
abundance: NA
j_gene: TRBJ2-2
v_gene: TRBV11-3
CDR3aa: CASSLRFTGELFF
CDR3nt: TGTGCCAGCAGCTTGCGATTCACCGGGGAGCTGTTTTTT

d_gene: NA
abundance: few
j_gene: TRBJ2-7
v_gene: TRBV5-1
CDR3aa: CASSLAVAVVYEQYF
CDR3nt: TGCGCCAGCAGCTTGGCTGTAGCGGTTGTCTACGAGCAGTACTTC

d_gene: NA
abundance: NA
j_gene: TRBJ1-1
v_gene: TRBV30
CDR3aa: CAWSVLQRNTEAFF
CDR3nt: TGTGCCTGGAGTGTTCTACAGAGGAACACTGAAGCTTTCTTT

d_gene: NA
abundance: NA
j_gene: TRBJ2-7
v_gene: TRBV18
CDR3aa: CASSPLDSLEQYF
CDR3nt: TGTGCCAGCTCACCCCTTGATTCCCTAGAGCAGTACTTC

d_gene: TRBD1
abundance: few
j_gene: TRBJ1-2
v_gene: TRBV29-1
CDR3aa: CSVDTGGFYGYTF
CDR3nt: TGCAGCGTTGATACAGGGGGCTTCTATGGCTACACCTTC

d_gene: TRBD1
abundance: few
j_gene: TRBJ2-6
v_gene: TRBV7-2
CDR3aa: CASSGTAGANVLTF
CDR3nt: TGTGCCAGCAGCGGGACAGCTGGGGCCAACGTCCTGACTTTC

d_gene: NA
abundance: NA
j_gene: TRBJ2-1
v_gene: TRBV20-1
CDR3aa: CSATDDNEQFF
CDR3nt: TGCAGTGCTACAGACGACAATGAGCAGTTCTTC

d_gene: TRBD2
abundance: once
j_gene: TRBJ2-3
v_gene: TRBV5-4
CDR3aa: CASSLDSGSTDTQYF
CDR3nt: TGTGCCAGCAGCTTGGATAGCGGGAGCACAGATACGCAGTATTTT

d_gene: TRBD1
abundance: few
j_gene: TRBJ1-2
v_gene: TRBV2
CDR3aa: CASSEAVGQKGYGYTF
CDR3nt: TGTGCCAGCAGTGAAGCAGTGGGACAGAAGGGCTATGGCTACACCTTC